The 18 T cell receptor beta chains below were found in one sample sequenced in a study of T cell changes during pregnancy in multiple sclerosis. TCRdb's copy holds only in-frame clones and misses some; the assay was immunoSEQ multiplex PCR. The sample shows about 59,000 clones, roughly 90% of them seen only once. This material consisted of peripheral blood, taken in the third trimester of pregnancy. Every receptor here comes from a female donor in good health, enrolled as a control in a pregnancy study.

The V gene is TRBV5-5, the J gene TRBJ1-1, with 8 bases that match TRBD1. The CDR3 sequence is 16 residues long. J lost 3 bases, V lost 2 bases, and 9 bases had no gene match. Germline values: CDR1 SGHKS, CDR2 YYEKEE (reference sequence). The CDR3 protein is CASSLSTPGGHTEAFF. The CDR3 DNA follows: TGTGCCAGCAGCTTATCAACTCCAGGGGGCCACACTGAAGCTTTCTTT. The variable domain in full, completed from reference TRBV5-5 and TRBJ1-1, reads DAGVTQSPTHLIKTRGQQVTLRCSPISGHKSVSWYQQVLGQGPQFIFQYYEKEERGRGNFPDRFSARQFPNYSSELNVNALLLGDSALYLCASSLSTPGGHTEAFFGQGTRLTVV.

The rearrangement links TRBV9 to TRBJ2-1; 12 bases agree with TRBD2. Losses at the gene ends were 4 bases for V and 3 bases for J; bases not matched to a gene: 8. The CDR3 has 17 amino acids. The germline CDR1 and CDR2 sequences are SGDLS and YYNGEE. CDR3 coding DNA: TGTGCCAGCAGCCAGACGACTAGCGGGGGCCGCTACAATGAGCAGTTCTTC. The encoded protein is CASSQTTSGGRYNEQFF.

The J gene is TRBJ1-5, the V gene TRBV15; weak D call: TRBD1 (6 bases). The V and J ends lost 0 bases and 6 bases respectively, with 12 bases between them. The CDR3 consists of 15 residues. Germline assignment: CDR1 LNHNV and CDR2 YYDKDF (reference sequence). The CDR3 reads CATSRDPTGSQPQHF. CDR3 DNA: TGTGCCACCAGCAGAGATCCAACAGGGAGTCAGCCCCAGCATTTT.

V and J are TRBV5-1 and TRBJ2-7; no reliable D call. Trimming took 5 bases from V and 5 from J, leaving 14 bases between them. CDR3 size: 13 residues. CDR1 is SGHRS and CDR2 is YFSETQ in the germline V gene. CDR3 region: CASRPEPSNEQYF. In DNA, the CDR3 is TGCGCCAGCAGGCCGGAGCCGTCCAACGAGCAGTACTTC.

This chain joins TRBV5-5 and TRBJ1-2; TRBD1 is a possible D gene (5 bases). The V end was cut by 2 bases, the J end by 3 bases, with 8 bases between. The CDR3 contains 13 residues. Looked up from germline, CDR1 is SGHKS and CDR2 is YYEKEE (reference sequence). Here the CDR3 reads CASSFWGDYGYTF. The CDR3 coding sequence is TGTGCCAGCAGCTTCTGGGGGGACTATGGCTACACCTTC. Full variable domain (remainder filled in from reference TRBV5-5 and TRBJ1-2): DAGVTQSPTHLIKTRGQQVTLRCSPISGHKSVSWYQQVLGQGPQFIFQYYEKEERGRGNFPDRFSARQFPNYSSELNVNALLLGDSALYLCASSFWGDYGYTFGSGTRLTVV.

This chain joins TRBV9 and TRBJ1-1; 8 positions agree with TRBD1. In germline, CDR1 is SGDLS, CDR2 YYNGEE. CDR3 length equals 14 residues. Germline trimming cut 4 bases from V and 0 bases from J; bases unmatched to any gene: 2. The CDR3, as DNA: TGTGCCAGCAGCCCGGGACAGGTGAACACTGAAGCTTTCTTT. Encoded protein: CASSPGQVNTEAFF. The entire variable domain, with the rest obtained from reference TRBV9 and TRBJ1-1, is as follows: DSGVTQTPKHLITATGQRVTLRCSPRSGDLSVYWYQQSLDQGLQFLIQYYNGEERAKGNILERFSAQQFPDLHSELNLSSLELGDSALYFCASSPGQVNTEAFFGQGTRLTVV.

This CDR3 reads CASSPRTGDGYTF. The DNA for the CDR3 is TGTGCCAGCTCACCACGGACAGGGGATGGCTACACCTTC. The chain joins TRBV18 to TRBJ1-2; TRBD1 agrees at 9 bases. Per the germline V gene, CDR1 is KGHSH and CDR2 is LQKENI. This CDR3 is built from 13 residues. Trimming took 1 base from V and 6 from J; bases not matched to a gene: 0. The variable domain in full, with the rest retrieved from reference TRBV18 and TRBJ1-2, is NAGVMQNPRHLVRRRGQEARLRCSPMKGHSHVYWYRQLPEEGLKFMVYLQKENIIDESGMPKERFSAEFPKEGPSILRIQQVVRGDSAAYFCASSPRTGDGYTFGSGTRLTVV.

This clone was detected a few times. The chain employs TRBV6-1 and TRBJ1-2; D may be TRBD1 (6 bases). CDR3 length: 16 amino acids. Looked up from germline, CDR1 is MNHNS and CDR2 is SASEGT. V was shortened by 1 base and J by 6 bases, with 18 bases between the two germline ends. Here the CDR3 DNA reads TGTGCCAGCAGTGAAGTCTATACAGGGCCGCCGCATGGCTACACCTTC. Its protein product is CASSEVYTGPPHGYTF.

This sequence joins TRBV7-8 and TRBJ1-5; D gene ambiguous. With 3 bases removed from V and 5 bases from J, the gap between germline ends came to 11 bases. Germline lookup yields CDR1 SGHVS and CDR2 FQNEAQ. The CDR3 has 14 amino acids. The CDR3 sequence: CASSFTVRDQPQHF. In DNA, the CDR3 is TGTGCCAGCAGCTTCACGGTGCGGGATCAGCCCCAGCATTTT.

This clone appeared once. This chain connects TRBV27 to TRBJ2-5; 7 nucleotides agree with TRBD2. The CDR3 is made up of 17 amino acids. CDR1 MNHEY and CDR2 SMNVEV come from the germline V gene (reference sequence). V lost 5 bases, J lost 0 bases, and 12 bases stayed unmatched. In DNA, the CDR3 is TGTGCCAGCAGTCCCCTTCTCACTAGCGTCTACCAAGAGACCCAGTACTTC. It specifies CASSPLLTSVYQETQYF.

This clone came up once. The chain joins TRBV30 to TRBJ1-4; D uncertain. CDR1 GTSNPN and CDR2 SVGIG come from the germline V gene (reference sequence). Trimming took off 3 bases at V and 4 bases at J, with 12 bases between the two ends. The CDR3 sequence is 14 residues long. The CDR3 loop reads CAWRDTALNEKLFF. For the CDR3, the DNA is TGTGCCTGGAGAGACACGGCACTTAATGAAAAACTGTTTTTT.

As to this clone: The sample has other DNA sequences that encode this CDR3 too. The rearrangement uses TRBV7-2 and TRBJ2-1; maybe TRBD1 (6 bases). Per the germline V gene, CDR1 is SGHTA and CDR2 is FQGNSA. The CDR3 has 15 amino acids. V was pared by 3 bases and J by 3 bases, with 12 bases between. For the CDR3, the DNA is TGTGCCAGCAGCTTGACAGGCCTAGTCTACAATGAGCAGTTCTTC. It yields the protein CASSLTGLVYNEQFF. The full variable domain, completed using reference TRBV7-2 and TRBJ2-1, is GAGVSQSPSNKVTEKGKDVELRCDPISGHTALYWYRQSLGQGLEFLIYFQGNSAPDKSGLPSDRFSAERTGGSVSTLTIQRTQQEDSAVYLCASSLTGLVYNEQFFGPGTRLTVL.

V and J are TRBV10-3 and TRBJ2-5, with TRBD1 matching over 7 bases. The CDR3 length is 14 residues. Trimming cost V 10 bases and J 1 base; bases outside gene matches: 9. Germline V gene sequence: CDR1 ENHRY, CDR2 SYGVKD. Here the CDR3 reads CATKENRGQETQYF. The CDR3 coding sequence is TGTGCCACCAAGGAAAACAGGGGCCAAGAGACCCAGTACTTC.

This chain's CDR3 is CASSFAGNEKLFF. CDR3 in DNA: TGTGCCAGCAGCTTTGCGGGTAATGAAAAACTGTTTTTT. The rearrangement uses TRBV7-9 and TRBJ1-4; D unresolved. CDR3 size: 13 residues. Germline CDR1 reads SEHNR; CDR2 reads FQNEAQ (reference sequence). V gave up 3 bases and J gave up 4 bases, with 6 bases separating them.

This chain joins TRBV15 and TRBJ2-5; 9 nucleotides line up with TRBD2. J was trimmed by 1 base and V by 4 bases; bases with no gene match: 10. CDR1 LNHNV and CDR2 YYDKDF come from the germline V gene (reference sequence). This CDR3 comprises 17 residues. The CDR3 DNA is TGTGCCACCAGCAAGGGTAGGGCGGGGGGGACCCAAGAGACCCAGTACTTC. This translates into CATSKGRAGGTQETQYF. The full variable domain, rest sourced from reference TRBV15 and TRBJ2-5, is DAMVIQNPRYQVTQFGKPVTLSCSQTLNHNVMYWYQQKSSQAPKLLFHYYDKDFNNEADTPDNFQSRRPNTSFCFLDIRSPGLGDTAMYLCATSKGRAGGTQETQYFGPGTRLLVL.

This clone was observed a few times. This chain links TRBV4-2 with TRBJ2-2; D may be TRBD1 (5 bases). The CDR3 length is 16 residues. Germline values: CDR1 LGHNA, CDR2 YNFKEQ. V gave up 0 bases and J gave up 7 bases, with 15 bases separating them. CDR3 sequence reads: CASSQDLGRVNGELFF. The CDR3 coding sequence is TGTGCCAGCAGCCAAGATTTGGGCAGGGTTAACGGGGAGCTGTTTTTT.

This clone was seen only once. The rearrangement uses TRBV7-9 and TRBJ1-3; possibly TRBD1 for D (6 bases). The CDR3 has 14 residues. The germline V gene encodes CDR1 SEHNR and CDR2 FQNEAQ (reference sequence). Trimming removed 3 bases from V and 5 bases from J, with 11 bases in between. DNA for the CDR3: TGTGCCAGCAGCTTTGCAGGGGCCCGAAACACCATATATTTT. As protein: CASSFAGARNTIYF.

V and J are TRBV6-5 and TRBJ1-2, with 8 positions matching TRBD1. Germline CDR1 and CDR2: MNHEY and SVGAGI. Trimming took 8 bases from V and 4 from J; bases not matched to a gene: 9. The CDR3 is 14 residues long. CDR3 loop: CASWDGQGSYGYTF. The CDR3 nucleotides are TGTGCCAGCTGGGACGGACAGGGAAGCTATGGCTACACCTTC.